This T cell receptor (beta chain) was documented in a study of molecular identifiers for immune sequencing clone quantification. Germline V gives CDR1 GTSNPN, CDR2 SVGIG (reference sequence). This CDR3 is 16 amino acids long. With 1 base clipped from V and 9 bases from J, the junction kept 16 bases outside the gene matches. TCRdb ran MiXCR on the PCR reads and lists one entry per CDR3 protein. The sample records about 500,000 distinct CDR3 sequences, about a fifth being singletons. The sequence was collected from a human donor in good health. Some libraries in this study had Jurkat cell RNA spiked in. V and J are TRBV30 and TRBJ2-7; TRBD2 matches 9 bases. Specimen: naive CD8+ T cells from blood, with Jurkat cell RNA spiked in. As for subset: FACS-sorted CD8+CD4-CCR7+CD45RA+ naive T cells. CDR3 nucleotides: TGTGCCTGGAGTGGGGCTCGCGTCCTAGCGGGATTCGGGCAGTACTTC. Translated: CAWSGARVLAGFGQYF.